The TCR beta chain described here comes from a study of blood T cell repertoires in COVID-19. Background on the study: The samples span acute and convalescent COVID-19 from the United States, Italy and Spain. PBMCs, B-cell-depleted T cells, or T cells were the source of the cDNA or gDNA that made up the material.

Study members were between about 18 and 89 years old and lived in some 22 US regions. Cohort 3 donors were reported recovered after two negative PCRs, clearance, or symptom resolution. CDR3 length: 15 residues. V lost 0 bases and J lost 8, with 16 bases in between. CDR1 is MNHEY, CDR2 SVGAGI, per germline. The method was immunoSEQ multiplex PCR; TCRdb's version includes in-frame clones alone and lacks a portion of them. In the table there are 250,000 to 300,000 clones, around 90% of which are singletons. Source material: PBMCs or T cells enriched from blood (not recorded which). This clonotype was sampled from a woman in her twenties or thirties who had recovered from COVID-19. The gene calls are TRBV6-5 and TRBJ1-2; maybe TRBD1 (5 bases). CDR3 nucleotides: TGTGCCAGCAGTTACTCTGAACAGACAGTATCGGGCTACACCTTC. Protein: CASSYSEQTVSGYTF.